This T cell receptor (beta chain) was captured by sequencing in a study of cytomegalovirus exposure and HLA in healthy donors. Study background: Among about 380 genotyped donors, more than 65% fell in the Caucasian-associated ancestry cluster.

Researchers ran the PCR with 60 Vbeta and 13 Jbeta primers. Authors' data handling: A later analysis counted approximately 80 million unique TCR beta chains, 10 million to 12 million shared. Clones were read by immunoSEQ multiplex PCR, and TCRdb kept only the in-frame ones, dropping some. V, J and clone size were drawn from that table, and D and trimming were deduced from the DNA. The sample totals more than 130,000 clones. Concerning this clone: Its cognate antigen is unknown.

Trimming took 4 bases from V and 0 from J, leaving 8 bases between them. There are 14 residues in the CDR3. Germline V gene sequence: CDR1 SGHDT, CDR2 YYEEEE. Overall study findings and caveats: In all likelihood, a cluster of highly shared sequence variants was a sequencing artifact. Donors were assumed by presence/absence analyses to have roughly uniform sequencing depth.

Sequenced: PBMCs. This sequence originates from a man aged 35 to 55 in good health and CMV-seronegative. The V call is TRBV5-6, the J call TRBJ2-4; D is possibly TRBD2 (6 bases). The CDR3 reads CASSPGVAKNIQYF. CDR3 nucleotide sequence: TGTGCCAGCAGCCCGGGGGTAGCCAAAAACATTCAGTACTTC.